This T cell receptor (beta chain) comes out of a study of a mutant IDH1 vaccine in newly diagnosed glioma. Study information: Pretreatment consisted of radiotherapy, temozolomide, or both, with most receiving both. Visit V13 took place at week 47, and visit V12 happened at week 35.

The protocol was immunoSEQ multiplex PCR, while the TCRdb copy is restricted to in-frame clones and leaves out a portion. The repertoire has about 32,000 clones, over 85% of them found once; the top ten carry about 2%. Time point reported: week 47, end of study. Topical imiquimod was applied with each vaccine dose, which held 300 ug of mutant IDH1 20-mer peptide. Eight vaccinations reached patients in weeks 1, 3, 5, 7, 11, 15, 19 and 23. Germline V gene data show CDR1 as SQVTM and CDR2 as ANQGSEA. Trimming pared 1 base from V and 0 bases from J, leaving 9 bases between. The CDR3 totals 14 residues. Note on this clone: No antigen is known for it.

The sample in question was PBMCs, obtained from a glioma patient whose treatment included an IDH1 peptide vaccine. The sequence was collected from a man aged 35 to 55 with glioma. The rearrangement links TRBV29-1 to TRBJ1-1, with D maybe TRBD1 (6 bases). CDR3: CSVEVNRVNTEAFF. DNA of the CDR3: TGCAGCGTTGAAGTGAACAGGGTGAACACTGAAGCTTTCTTT.